Below are 16 T cell receptor beta chains sequenced from a single sample in a study of blood T cell repertoires in COVID-19. Clones were sequenced by immunoSEQ multiplex PCR, and TCRdb holds only the in-frame ones, with some missing. The repertoire holds approximately 150,000 clones, with over 75% as singletons. The sequenced material came from peripheral blood. These receptors all come from a man aged 60-69 years with active or convalescent COVID-19.

V is TRBV24-1 and J is TRBJ2-7; 9 bases match TRBD1. The J segment lost 5 bases and the V segment lost 9 bases, leaving 7 bases of the junction unmatched. The CDR3 runs 13 residues. Germline lookup yields CDR1 KGHDR and CDR2 SFDVKD. The CDR3 coding sequence is TGTGCCACCGGAGGACAGGGGTACCACGAGCAGTACTTC. This encodes CATGGQGYHEQYF.

The V and J genes are TRBV5-6 and TRBJ2-7; 7 positions agree with TRBD2. There are 13 residues in the CDR3. With V trimmed by 4 bases and J by 4 bases, 5 bases remained unmatched. CDR1 and CDR2 (germline): SGHDT, YYEEEE. CDR3 sequence: CASSGGSEYEQYF. The CDR3 DNA reads as TGTGCCAGCAGCGGCGGGAGCGAGTACGAGCAGTACTTC.

This CDR3 is CASSQDPTSGRATGADTQYF. CDR3 coding DNA: TGTGCCAGCAGCCAAGATCCCACTAGCGGGAGGGCAACAGGGGCAGATACGCAGTATTTT. The chain carries TRBV4-2 and TRBJ2-3; the match to TRBD2 covers 13 bases. V lost 0 bases to trimming and J lost 4 bases; unmatched junction nucleotides: 13. Germline V gene sequence: CDR1 LGHNA, CDR2 YNFKEQ. The CDR3 covers 20 residues.

The V gene is TRBV7-9, the J gene TRBJ2-6, with D perhaps matching TRBD2 (5 bases). Per the germline V gene, CDR1 is SEHNR and CDR2 is FQNEAQ (reference sequence). The germline V and J ends were trimmed by 1 base and 0 bases, with 10 bases remaining between them. The CDR3 covers 17 residues. Here the CDR3 reads CASSLEVGISGANVLTF. The CDR3 nucleotides are TGTGCCAGCAGCTTAGAAGTCGGGATCTCTGGGGCCAACGTCCTGACTTTC.

V is TRBV6-9 and J is TRBJ1-1; TRBD1 matches 7 bases. J lost 5 bases, V lost 1 base, and 7 bases had no gene match. The germline V gene encodes CDR1 MNHGY and CDR2 SVAAGI. This CDR3 has 15 amino acids. This CDR3 reads CASSYYLQGKTEAFF. The DNA of the CDR3 is TGTGCCAGCAGTTATTATCTACAGGGGAAAACTGAAGCTTTCTTT.

The chain employs TRBV19 and TRBJ2-6, with D tentatively TRBD2 (5 bases). The germline V and J ends were trimmed by 8 bases and 9 bases, with 17 bases remaining between them. This CDR3 contains 14 residues. Germline CDR1 is LNHDA and CDR2 is SQIVND (reference sequence). CDR3 nucleotide sequence: TGTGCCAGTCGCGGGTCCCCCGAAGTCAACGTCCTGACTTTC. Translation: CASRGSPEVNVLTF.

This clone was seen a few times. This rearrangement joins TRBV2 to TRBJ1-5; D is unresolved. Germline V gene sequence: CDR1 SNHLY, CDR2 FYNNEI. The CDR3 runs 14 residues. The germline V and J ends were trimmed by 6 bases and 0 bases, with 9 bases remaining between them. CDR3 amino acids: CASRQQFSNQPQHF. The CDR3 DNA reads as TGTGCCAGCAGACAACAGTTTAGCAATCAGCCCCAGCATTTT.

The J gene is TRBJ2-1, the V gene TRBV19; the D gene is possibly TRBD2 (6 bases). This CDR3 comprises 12 residues. The V and J ends lost 9 bases and 11 bases respectively, with 17 bases between them. Germline V gene data show CDR1 as LNHDA and CDR2 as SQIVND (reference sequence). This CDR3 is CARLAAPSKQFF. DNA for the CDR3: TGTGCCAGGTTAGCGGCCCCCTCGAAGCAGTTCTTC.

This chain uses TRBV7-9 with TRBJ1-1; D is unresolved. V dropped 6 bases and J dropped 1 base, with 6 bases sitting between them. The CDR3 loop spans 12 amino acids. CDR1 and CDR2 (germline): SEHNR, FQNEAQ (reference sequence). CDR3 sequence: CASRAGNTEAFF. CDR3 nucleotides: TGTGCCAGCAGGGCGGGGAACACTGAAGCTTTCTTT. Full variable domain (rest looked up from reference TRBV7-9 and TRBJ1-1): DTGVSQNPRHKITKRGQNVTFRCDPISEHNRLYWYRQTLGQGPEFLTYFQNEAQLEKSRLLSDRFSAERPKGSFSTLEIQRTEQGDSAMYLCASRAGNTEAFFGQGTRLTVV.

The CDR3 loop is CASRPGLAVSTDTQYF. The DNA for the CDR3 is TGTGCCAGCAGGCCTGGACTAGCGGTCAGCACAGATACGCAGTATTTT. The V gene is TRBV2, the J gene TRBJ2-3; TRBD2 agrees at 10 bases. The V segment lost 6 bases and the J segment 0 bases; nucleotides outside the gene matches: 6. Germline-derived CDR1 and CDR2 are SNHLY and FYNNEI. This CDR3 is 16 amino acids long.

The rearrangement joins TRBV28 to TRBJ1-1; no reliable D call. The length of the CDR3 is 14 residues. Between the trimmed V and J ends, which lost 3 bases and 0 bases, there was a span of 8 bases. The germline CDR1 and CDR2 sequences are MDHEN and SYDVKM. The CDR3 reads CASSFPQLNTEAFF. The CDR3 DNA reads as TGTGCCAGCAGTTTCCCACAGTTGAACACTGAAGCTTTCTTT.

V gene TRBV2 combines with J gene TRBJ2-3; D call uncertain. Germline values: CDR1 SNHLY, CDR2 FYNNEI. The CDR3 has 13 residues. With 7 bases removed from V and 4 bases from J, the gap between germline ends came to 12 bases. As DNA, the CDR3 is TGTGCCAGCAACCTACTTCTGTCAGATACGCAGTATTTT. Translation gives CASNLLLSDTQYF. The whole variable domain, filled in from reference TRBV2 and TRBJ2-3, reads EPEVTQTPSHQVTQMGQEVILRCVPISNHLYFYWYRQILGQKVEFLVSFYNNEISEKSEIFDDQFSVERPDGSNFTLKIRSTKLEDSAMYFCASNLLLSDTQYFGPGTRLTVL.

The chain has TRBV10-1 and TRBJ2-1; 9 bases align to TRBD2. CDR3 length: 13 residues. CDR1 WNHNN and CDR2 SYGVQD come from the germline V gene (reference sequence). The junction had 2 bases not matched to a gene; V was cut back by 2 bases and J by 9 bases. The CDR3 DNA follows: TGCGCCAGCAGTGAGGCTAGCGGGACTGAGCAGTTCTTC. Amino acids: CASSEASGTEQFF.

V usage is TRBV18 and J usage is TRBJ2-1; the match to TRBD2 covers 10 bases. Germline trimming cut 3 bases from V and 2 bases from J; bases unmatched to any gene: 7. The V gene's germline CDR1 is KGHSH and CDR2 LQKENI. The CDR3 has 17 residues. The CDR3 nucleotides are TGTGCCAGCTCACCCGTATCAAGCGGGAGGGCCTACAATGAGCAGTTCTTC. Translating gives CASSPVSSGRAYNEQFF. The full variable domain, rest sourced from reference TRBV18 and TRBJ2-1, is NAGVMQNPRHLVRRRGQEARLRCSPMKGHSHVYWYRQLPEEGLKFMVYLQKENIIDESGMPKERFSAEFPKEGPSILRIQQVVRGDSAAYFCASSPVSSGRAYNEQFFGPGTRLTVL.

This clone was seen a single time. J is TRBJ2-1 and V is TRBV24-1; 10 bases line up with TRBD1. The length of the CDR3 is 14 residues. CDR1 is KGHDR and CDR2 is SFDVKD in the germline V gene. The trim removed 7 bases at V and 9 bases at J, leaving 8 bases unmatched. In nucleotides, the CDR3 is TGTGCCACCAGGGGAGGGACAGGGGCCACTGAGCAGTTCTTC. Its translation: CATRGGTGATEQFF.

The genes are TRBV6-5 and TRBJ1-3, with TRBD1 as a possible D gene (5 bases). V lost 7 bases, J lost 1 base, and 11 bases lay in between. Germline V gene sequence: CDR1 MNHEY, CDR2 SVGAGI. There are 14 residues in the CDR3. The CDR3 region has the DNA TGTGCCAGCACACAGGCCATTTCTGGAAACACCATATATTTT. It codes for CASTQAISGNTIYF.